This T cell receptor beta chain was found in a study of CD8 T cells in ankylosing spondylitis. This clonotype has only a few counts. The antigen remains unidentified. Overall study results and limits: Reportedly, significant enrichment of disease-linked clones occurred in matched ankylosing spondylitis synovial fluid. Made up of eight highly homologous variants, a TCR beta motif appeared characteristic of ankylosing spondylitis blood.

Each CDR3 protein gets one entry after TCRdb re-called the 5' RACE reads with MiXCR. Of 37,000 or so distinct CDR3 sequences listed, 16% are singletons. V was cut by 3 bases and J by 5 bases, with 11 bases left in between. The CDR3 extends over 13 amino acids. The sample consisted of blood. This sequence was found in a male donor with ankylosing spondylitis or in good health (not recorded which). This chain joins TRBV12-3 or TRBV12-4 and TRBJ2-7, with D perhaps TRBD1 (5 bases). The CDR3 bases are TGTGCCAGCAGTTTCCCAGGGATCGACGAGCAGTACTTC. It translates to CASSFPGIDEQYF.